This T cell receptor beta chain is drawn from a study of blood T cell repertoires in COVID-19. Authors' data handling: For nucleated cells, counts were estimated from reference gene primer amplification. This table comes from immunoSEQ multiplex PCR, and its TCRdb copy is limited to in-frame clones, with some not included. V and J calls plus clone size are reproduced from that table; the DNA served to infer D and trimming. The table lists around 25,000 clones, roughly 88% of them singletons. From germline, CDR1 is GTSNPN and CDR2 SVGIG (reference sequence). The CDR3 is 15 amino acids. Trimming stripped 5 bases from V and 2 bases from J, with 16 bases between.

The chain employs TRBV30 and TRBJ1-3; possibly TRBD1 for D (5 bases). Sequencing input: peripheral blood. This clonotype was obtained from a woman between 45 and 60 years old with active COVID-19. This CDR3 reads CAWVLPSGTGNTIYF. Here the CDR3 DNA reads TGTGCCTGGGTCCTCCCCTCAGGGACTGGAAACACCATATATTTT.